One sample yielded the 20 T cell receptor beta chains listed below, sequenced in a study of cytomegalovirus exposure and HLA in healthy donors. Both 60 Vbeta primers and 13 Jbeta primers went into the PCR. Assay used: immunoSEQ multiplex PCR; TCRdb lists only in-frame clones, some missing. The table includes under 170,000 clones, about 76% detected once. What was sequenced was PBMCs. These receptors all stem from a human donor in good health.

V is TRBV10-3 and J is TRBJ1-4; D call uncertain. V shed 4 bases and J shed 4 bases, with 7 bases lying between them. The CDR3 spans 13 residues. The germline V gene encodes CDR1 ENHRY and CDR2 SYGVKD. CDR3 sequence reads: CAISVIDNEKLFF. Written as DNA, the CDR3 is TGTGCCATCAGTGTAATAGATAATGAAAAACTGTTTTTT.

The chain couples TRBV19 to TRBJ1-2, with D possibly TRBD1 on 6 matching bases. Germline values: CDR1 LNHDA, CDR2 SQIVND (reference sequence). V was pared by 7 bases and J by 9 bases, with 18 bases between. CDR3 length equals 13 residues. The DNA of the CDR3 is TGTGCCAGTAACCAACAGGGTACTAAGAGCTACACCTTC. It specifies CASNQQGTKSYTF.

CDR3 sequence reads: CAWTGTRSYNEQFF. CDR3 nucleotide sequence: TGTGCCTGGACTGGCACCCGCTCCTACAATGAGCAGTTCTTC. This rearrangement joins TRBV30 to TRBJ2-1; D uncertain. The germline V gene has CDR1 GTSNPN and CDR2 SVGIG (reference sequence). The V gene lost 4 bases and the J gene lost 0 bases, with 10 bases spanning the gap. The CDR3 has 14 amino acids.

This clone showed up just a few times. The rearrangement joins TRBV2 to TRBJ1-3, with D possibly matching TRBD1 (6 bases). V gave up 6 bases and J gave up 0 bases, with 12 bases separating them. This CDR3 comprises 15 residues. Germline V CDR1 and CDR2: SNHLY, FYNNEI. CDR3 sequence reads: CASRRQAFSGNTIYF. In DNA, the CDR3 is TGTGCCAGCAGAAGACAGGCTTTCTCTGGAAACACCATATATTTT.

The V call is TRBV5-1, the J call TRBJ2-5, with no clear D. CDR1 and CDR2 from the germline V gene are SGHRS and YFSETQ. Trimming removed 6 bases from V and 0 bases from J, with 12 bases in between. There are 14 residues in the CDR3. The CDR3 here is CASNVLPDQETQYF. In nucleotides, the CDR3 is TGCGCCAGCAACGTGCTACCTGACCAAGAGACCCAGTACTTC. Using reference TRBV5-1 and TRBJ2-5 for the parts outside the CDR3, the full variable domain is KAGVTQTPRYLIKTRGQQVTLSCSPISGHRSVSWYQQTPGQGLQFLFEYFSETQRNKGNFPGRFSGRQFSNSRSEMNVSTLELGDSALYLCASNVLPDQETQYFGPGTRLLVL.

The gene calls are TRBV19 and TRBJ1-4, with TRBD1 identical over 8 bases. V gave up 5 bases and J gave up 7 bases; unmatched junction bases: 6. CDR1 is LNHDA and CDR2 is SQIVND in the germline V gene (reference sequence). This CDR3 comprises 14 residues. Written as DNA, the CDR3 is TGTGCCAGTAGTTTCCAGGGGGCTTTTGAAAAACTGTTTTTT. It codes for CASSFQGAFEKLFF.

The chain joins TRBV11-2 to TRBJ2-7, with 7 nucleotides matching TRBD2. The ends lost 1 base at V and 0 bases at J; junction bases unmatched: 6. The germline gives CDR1 SGHAT, CDR2 FQNNGV. The length of the CDR3 is 16 residues. The CDR3: CASSLGLAESSYEQYF. In DNA form, the CDR3 reads TGTGCCAGCAGCTTAGGCCTAGCGGAGAGCTCCTACGAGCAGTACTTC.

Written as DNA, the CDR3 is TGTGCCATCAGTGTGACAGGACCCTATGGCTACACCTTC. Its translation is CAISVTGPYGYTF. The chain has TRBV10-3 and TRBJ1-2, with a tentative D call TRBD1 (6 bases). Between the trimmed V and J ends, which lost 4 bases and 4 bases, there was a span of 10 bases. The CDR3 covers 13 residues. Per the germline V gene, CDR1 is ENHRY and CDR2 is SYGVKD.

This chain joins TRBV9 and TRBJ2-1, with a weak D call TRBD1 (5 bases). Germline CDR1 is SGDLS and CDR2 is YYNGEE. The CDR3 consists of 13 residues. V was trimmed by 2 bases and J by 9 bases, leaving 12 bases between them. The chain's CDR3 is CASSVSGAGEQFF. The CDR3 DNA is TGTGCCAGCAGCGTCAGTGGGGCAGGTGAGCAGTTCTTC.

The J gene is TRBJ1-2, the V gene TRBV19, with 7 bases matching TRBD1. With V trimmed by 3 bases and J by 5 bases, 6 bases remained unmatched. This CDR3 is built from 14 residues. CDR1 and CDR2 (germline): LNHDA, SQIVND (reference sequence). This CDR3 is CASSMLKGAYGYTF. CDR3 nucleotide sequence: TGTGCCAGTAGTATGTTGAAGGGGGCATATGGCTACACCTTC.

In this sample, this clone turned up a few times. The CDR3: CASNAGQGNYGYTF. The CDR3 DNA follows: TGTGCCAGCAACGCCGGACAGGGGAACTATGGCTACACCTTC. This chain connects TRBV6-4 to TRBJ1-2; 9 nucleotides align to TRBD1. V trimming: 7 bases; J trimming: 2 bases; junction bases outside the gene matches: 5. CDR1 is MRHNA and CDR2 is SNTAGT in the germline V gene. This CDR3 region has 14 residues.

The chain is built from TRBV5-4 and TRBJ1-3, with 9 bases fitting TRBD1. This CDR3 comprises 16 residues. The V and J ends lost 3 bases and 2 bases, in that order; junction bases with no gene match: 6. The V gene's germline CDR1 is SGHNT and CDR2 YYREEE (reference sequence). The DNA of the CDR3 is TGTGCCAGCAGCTCACTTACAGGGGGCACTGGAAACACCATATATTTT. Its protein product is CASSSLTGGTGNTIYF.

The genes are TRBV19 and TRBJ1-2; perhaps TRBD1 as D (6 bases). Germline CDR1 LNHDA, CDR2 SQIVND (reference sequence). V shed 0 bases and J shed 8 bases, with 16 bases lying between them. The CDR3 is made up of 15 amino acids. Here the CDR3 reads CASSIDRYSGVGYTF. The CDR3 bases are TGTGCCAGTAGTATAGATCGTTATTCAGGGGTCGGCTACACCTTC.

On this clone itself: A read error may account for a junction end that differs from germline. This chain connects TRBV6-5 to TRBJ1-2; D is uncertain. The CDR3 runs to 11 residues. Per germline, CDR1 MNHEY and CDR2 SVGAGI. CDR3 loop: CASGSGYGYPF. DNA of the CDR3: TGTGCCAGCGGGTCGGGGTATGGCTACCCCTTC.

This rearrangement joins TRBV2 to TRBJ2-7; possibly TRBD1 for D (6 bases). V was clipped by 4 bases and J by 5 bases, with 27 bases between them. Germline CDR1 is SNHLY and CDR2 is FYNNEI. The CDR3 is made up of 18 amino acids. The CDR3 nucleotides are TGTGCCAGCAGTGGGACGGGATGGGGGCGCCTAGTTCGAGACGAGCAGTACTTC. It codes for CASSGTGWGRLVRDEQYF.

This chain links TRBV6-5 with TRBJ1-1; tentatively, D is TRBD1 (5 bases). V shed 0 bases and J shed 4 bases, with 9 bases lying between them. This CDR3 is built from 14 residues. CDR1 and CDR2 (germline): MNHEY, SVGAGI. The CDR3 coding sequence is TGTGCCAGCAGTTACTCCCTCGGGGGCACTGAAGCTTTCTTT. Its protein product is CASSYSLGGTEAFF.

With regard to this clone: The same CDR3 can be traced to other DNA sequences in this sample. This rearrangement joins TRBV28 to TRBJ2-7; D unclear. The V and J ends lost 3 bases and 6 bases respectively, with 6 bases between them. Per germline, CDR1 MDHEN and CDR2 SYDVKM. The CDR3 is made up of 11 amino acids. The CDR3 nucleotides read TGTGCCAGCAGTTTTTTCGGCGAGCAGTACTTC. It specifies CASSFFGEQYF.

The chain couples TRBV19 to TRBJ2-1; possibly TRBD2 for D (6 bases). Trimming removed 3 bases from V and 4 bases from J, with 19 bases in between. Germline lookup yields CDR1 LNHDA and CDR2 SQIVND (reference sequence). This CDR3 spans 17 amino acids. The CDR3 protein is CASSIGTGHERYNEQFF. In DNA, the CDR3 is TGTGCCAGTAGTATTGGGACTGGACATGAGAGGTACAATGAGCAGTTCTTC.

This clone was recorded a few times. The chain uses TRBV10-3 and TRBJ1-1, with 10 bases lining up with TRBD1. Germline loops: CDR1 ENHRY, CDR2 SYGVKD. The CDR3 extends over 14 amino acids. V gave up 6 bases and J gave up 3 bases; unmatched junction bases: 4. CDR3 protein: CAIRGTGEDTEAFF. CDR3 coding DNA: TGTGCCATCAGAGGGACAGGGGAGGACACTGAAGCTTTCTTT.

J is TRBJ1-5 and V is TRBV4-3; D gene unclear. The germline V and J ends were trimmed by 0 bases and 5 bases, with 11 bases remaining between them. This CDR3 contains 15 residues. Per germline, CDR1 LGHNA and CDR2 YSLEER. The CDR3 region is CASSQDEGVDQPQHF. CDR3 nucleotides: TGCGCCAGCAGCCAAGATGAGGGAGTTGATCAGCCCCAGCATTTT.